The clone carrying this TCR beta chain was detected only a few times. Germline V gene sequence: CDR1 MGHRA, CDR2 YSYEKL. CDR3 size: 13 residues. Deletions cut 0 bases from V and 4 bases from J, with 7 bases between. This sample stems from a study of response to subunit inactivated influenza vaccine. TCRdb processed the RT-PCR reads anew with MiXCR; each CDR3 protein has one entry. The sample lists about 540,000 distinct CDR3 sequences; under 30% were seen once. The data were also submitted as part of a second study, on T cells expressing NK-cell markers. Turning to that study: Researchers built TCR beta cDNA using 5'RACE template switching with UMIs. Of eight sequenced donors, seven were HCMV-seropositive and one HCMV-seronegative.

The sample consisted of CD4+ T cells sorted from PBMCs, taken roughly 12 days after vaccination. The genes are TRBV4-1 and TRBJ2-7; D remains unclear. The sequence was obtained from a man aged 50 or older who received an inactivated influenza vaccine. The CDR3 DNA is TGCGCCAGCAGCCAAGATTGGCTGTACGAGCAGTACTTC. Translated: CASSQDWLYEQYF.